Shown below are 10 T cell receptor beta chains from a single sample sequenced in a study of Graves' ophthalmopathy and Graves' hyperthyroidism. Investigators amplified TCR beta CDR3 regions from RNA transcripts. First-round RT-PCR relied on HTBI primers, and a second-round multiplex PCR came next. TCRdb recomputed calls from the multiplex PCR reads with MiXCR, one row per CDR3 protein. The sample lists about 400,000 distinct CDR3 sequences, less than 20% occurring once. The specimen was peripheral blood. These receptor sequences come from a woman between 18 and 29 years old with stable Graves' hyperthyroidism.

At least ten counts were recorded for this clonotype. The rearrangement links TRBV6-5 to TRBJ2-6, with 10 bases lining up with TRBD1. The V and J ends lost 3 bases and 1 base, in that order; junction bases with no gene match: 3. Germline values: CDR1 MNHEY, CDR2 SVGAGI. The CDR3 has 17 residues. Here the CDR3 reads CASSYDRGRSGANVLTF. The CDR3 bases are TGTGCCAGCAGTTATGACAGGGGGCGGTCTGGGGCCAACGTCCTGACTTTC.

This clonotype was counted between two and nine times. CDR3 protein: CASSYSGQGVTGELFF. The CDR3 DNA reads TGTGCCAGCAGTTACTCGGGACAGGGGGTGACCGGGGAGCTGTTTTTT. The V and J genes are TRBV6-5 and TRBJ2-2; 11 bases line up with TRBD1. Germline V gives CDR1 MNHEY, CDR2 SVGAGI. The ends lost 0 bases at V and 5 bases at J; junction bases unmatched: 2. The CDR3 is 16 amino acids.

This clonotype was picked up a small number of times. V gene TRBV14 combines with J gene TRBJ1-5; D is ambiguous. CDR1 is SGHDN and CDR2 is FVKESK in the germline V gene. The CDR3 covers 13 residues. Trimming removed 10 bases from V and 7 bases from J, with 17 bases in between. Written as DNA, the CDR3 is TGTGCCACCGGATGGAATTTAGTCCAGCCCCAGCATTTT. Its protein product is CATGWNLVQPQHF.

This clonotype was observed many times. The chain carries TRBV12-3 or TRBV12-4 and TRBJ1-2; unclear D gene. V was clipped by 7 bases and J by 4 bases, with 19 bases between them. The CDR3 totals 15 residues. DNA for the CDR3: TGTGCCAGCACTTCACGTGGCAGGCGGTTCTATGGCTACACCTTC. Protein sequence: CASTSRGRRFYGYTF.

This clonotype was picked up many times. The gene calls are TRBV12-3 or TRBV12-4 and TRBJ2-5; D could derive from TRBD1 or TRBD2 (5 bases each). The CDR3 sequence is 16 residues long. V lost 1 base and J 5 bases, leaving 17 bases between the germline ends. The CDR3 DNA reads TGTGCCAGCAGTTTAGATCTAGGCTCGGGACGGGAGACCCAGTACTTC. Amino acids: CASSLDLGSGRETQYF.

The sample holds many counts of this clonotype. The chain carries TRBV7-8 and TRBJ2-5; D is uncertain. Germline-derived CDR1 and CDR2 are SGHVS and FQNEAQ. The CDR3 runs 14 residues. The V end lost 5 bases, the J end lost 4 bases, and 14 bases lay between the germline ends. CDR3 region: CASSKMTGSETQYF. DNA of the CDR3: TGTGCCAGCAGCAAAATGACTGGGTCAGAGACCCAGTACTTC. Combining the CDR3 with reference TRBV7-8 and TRBJ2-5 gives the whole variable domain GAGVSQSPRYKVAKRGQDVALRCDPISGHVSLFWYQQALGQGPEFLTYFQNEAQLDKSGLPSDRFFAERPEGSVSTLKIQRTQQEDSAVYLCASSKMTGSETQYFGPGTRLLVL.

The table lists this clonotype with many counts. The chain combines TRBV20-1 with TRBJ2-2; 12 nucleotides align to TRBD1. The ends lost 1 base at V and 4 bases at J; junction bases unmatched: 13. The CDR3 totals 19 residues. The germline gives CDR1 DFQATT, CDR2 SNEGSKA (reference sequence). As DNA, the CDR3 is TGCAGTGCTAGAGTCTCTCCGGGACAGGGGGCGCGGATCACCGGGGAGCTGTTTTTT. Translated: CSARVSPGQGARITGELFF.

This clonotype has a count of ten or more. V usage is TRBV5-8 and J usage is TRBJ1-1; perhaps TRBD1 as D (5 bases). The CDR3 length is 16 residues. From germline, CDR1 is SGHTS and CDR2 YDEGEE. Trimming took 4 bases from V and 5 from J, leaving 21 bases between them. The CDR3 coding sequence is TGTGCCAGCAGCGGGGCAGTCAGGATTGGGGAGACTGAAGCTTTCTTT. Translation gives CASSGAVRIGETEAFF.

This clonotype occurred many times. The rearrangement joins TRBV4-1 to TRBJ1-2; tentative D call: TRBD1 (6 bases). The germline V and J ends were trimmed by 4 bases and 5 bases, with 14 bases remaining between them. Germline CDR1 and CDR2: MGHRA and YSYEKL. The CDR3 is 14 amino acids. The CDR3: CASSLHGGSYGYTF. The DNA for the CDR3 is TGCGCCAGCAGCCTACATGGGGGCTCTTATGGCTACACCTTC.

This clonotype occurred many times. V is TRBV6-1 and J is TRBJ1-5; TRBD1 is a possible D gene (6 bases). The CDR3 is 14 residues long. The V gene's germline CDR1 is MNHNS and CDR2 SASEGT. Trimming pared 3 bases from V and 2 bases from J, leaving 8 bases between. The CDR3 is CASSEAGGNQPQHF. CDR3 coding DNA: TGTGCCAGCAGTGAGGCAGGGGGCAATCAGCCCCAGCATTTT.